The next 9 T cell receptor beta chains were all read from a single sample in a study of T cell changes during pregnancy in multiple sclerosis. The repertoire was sequenced with immunoSEQ multiplex PCR; TCRdb's copy has only in-frame clones and lacks some. The sample carries 35,000 to 55,000 clones, roughly nine tenths recorded once. Sample: CD4+ T cells from peripheral blood mononuclear cells, taken after pregnancy. Receptor source: a female donor with multiple sclerosis, enrolled in a pregnancy study.

The V and J genes are TRBV2 and TRBJ2-2; D is possibly TRBD2 (6 bases). From germline, CDR1 is SNHLY and CDR2 FYNNEI. CDR3 length: 15 amino acids. V shed 3 bases and J shed 6 bases, with 14 bases lying between them. CDR3: CASSDDQAGAGELFF. The CDR3, as DNA: TGTGCCAGCAGTGATGACCAAGCGGGCGCCGGGGAGCTGTTTTTT.

This clone was counted a single time. This chain joins TRBV10-3 and TRBJ1-1; 8 bases map to TRBD1. The length of the CDR3 is 15 residues. Germline lookup yields CDR1 ENHRY and CDR2 SYGVKD. V lost 6 bases to trimming and J lost 1 base; unmatched junction nucleotides: 7. For the CDR3, the DNA is TGTGCCATCAGAGTTACAGGGGGTGGGAACACTGAAGCTTTCTTT. The encoded protein is CAIRVTGGGNTEAFF.

The V and J genes are TRBV6-1 and TRBJ2-7; TRBD1 is a possible D gene (5 bases). The germline V and J ends were trimmed by 4 bases and 0 bases, with 10 bases remaining between them. The CDR3 covers 14 residues. Germline CDR1 reads MNHNS; CDR2 reads SASEGT. CDR3 nucleotide sequence: TGTGCCAGCAGTGTGGACACTTACTCCTACGAGCAGTACTTC. Amino acid sequence: CASSVDTYSYEQYF.

The V and J genes are TRBV6-1 and TRBJ2-5, with 7 bases identical to TRBD2. This CDR3 region has 15 residues. The germline CDR1 and CDR2 sequences are MNHNS and SASEGT. V gave up 1 base and J gave up 1 base; unmatched junction bases: 3. The CDR3: CASSEVGGGQETQYF. The CDR3, as DNA: TGTGCCAGCAGTGAAGTGGGGGGGGGCCAAGAGACCCAGTACTTC.

CDR3: CASSLAEGRNTQYF. In DNA form, the CDR3 reads TGCGCCAGCAGCTTGGCGGAGGGCCGAAATACGCAGTATTTT. The V call is TRBV5-1, the J call TRBJ2-3; TRBD2 might be the D (6 bases). This CDR3 region has 14 residues. CDR1 and CDR2 (germline): SGHRS, YFSETQ. The V gene lost 0 bases and the J gene lost 7 bases, with 12 bases spanning the gap.

V usage is TRBV28 and J usage is TRBJ2-3; the D gene is possibly TRBD1 (5 bases). Looked up from germline, CDR1 is MDHEN and CDR2 is SYDVKM. The V end was cut by 9 bases, the J end by 5 bases, with 24 bases between. CDR3 length: 16 amino acids. CDR3 sequence reads: CASRAGAAFLGDTQYF. The CDR3 DNA reads TGTGCCAGTCGTGCTGGGGCCGCCTTTTTGGGAGATACGCAGTATTTT.

The rearrangement links TRBV19 to TRBJ1-2, with a weak D call TRBD1 (6 bases). Germline V lookup: CDR1 LNHDA, CDR2 SQIVND (reference sequence). The CDR3 sequence is 14 residues long. Trimming cost V 3 bases and J 4 bases, with 12 bases left between them. CDR3 bases: TGTGCCAGTAGTATGGTGGCACAGGGCTATGGCTACACCTTC. Protein product: CASSMVAQGYGYTF.

Comments on this clone: This sample also contains other DNA sequences that code for the same CDR3. This CDR3 is CASSLAGDQETQYF. In DNA, the CDR3 is TGTGCCAGCAGCTTAGCAGGGGACCAAGAGACCCAGTACTTC. V is TRBV7-9 and J is TRBJ2-5; TRBD1 is a possible D gene (5 bases). CDR1 SEHNR and CDR2 FQNEAQ come from the germline V gene (reference sequence). V was pared by 0 bases and J by 0 bases, with 5 bases between. CDR3 length equals 14 residues.

This clone was seen only once. The chain is built from TRBV5-1 and TRBJ1-4; D ambiguous. CDR1 is SGHRS, CDR2 YFSETQ, per germline. The germline V and J ends were trimmed by 3 bases and 3 bases, with 9 bases remaining between them. The length of the CDR3 is 14 residues. CDR3 in DNA: TGCGCCAGCAGCTCGGGGAGCTCTAATGAAAAACTGTTTTTT. Amino acids: CASSSGSSNEKLFF.